The 9 T cell receptor beta chains presented below share a single source sample, sequenced in a study of regulatory T cells in long-lasting Graves disease. Building of the TCR beta libraries involved iRepertoire HTBI primers and Arm-PCR of CDR3 regions. TCRdb reprocessed the multiplex PCR reads with MiXCR, giving one entry per CDR3 protein. This table has about 660,000 distinct CDR3 sequences, roughly 30% appearing once. Time point: persistent/refractory GD, antithyroid drugs over 5 years with positive TRAb. The authors made the TCR library using RNA they extracted from PBMCs. The sequenced sample was peripheral blood mononuclear cells (PBMCs), obtained when the disease was refractory, from a patient treated with antithyroid drugs. The source is a female donor with Graves disease.

The V and J genes are TRBV20-1 and TRBJ1-2; D possibly corresponds to TRBD1 (5 bases). The CDR3 spans 13 residues. Germline-derived CDR1 and CDR2 are DFQATT and SNEGSKA (reference sequence). Trimming stripped 5 bases from V and 7 bases from J, with 17 bases between. CDR3 in amino acids: CSAPGTFRGGYTF. In DNA, the CDR3 is TGCAGTGCTCCCGGGACCTTCCGCGGTGGCTACACCTTC.

This clonotype was counted only a few times. This chain links TRBV3-1 with TRBJ1-6; D not resolved. The CDR3 length is 15 residues. Trimming cost V 0 bases and J 7 bases, with 10 bases left between them. The germline V gene encodes CDR1 LGHDT and CDR2 YNNKEL (reference sequence). The CDR3 DNA reads as TGTGCCAGCAGCCAAGATAATATAGCCAATTCACCCCTCCACTTT. Translation gives CASSQDNIANSPLHF.

The V and J genes are TRBV27 and TRBJ2-7; 7 bases are a match to TRBD1. The CDR3 loop spans 15 amino acids. Losses at the gene ends were 3 bases for V and 7 bases for J; bases not matched to a gene: 12. CDR1 is MNHEY and CDR2 is SMNVEV in the germline V gene (reference sequence). The CDR3 loop reads CASSLVHPDRDEQYF. The CDR3 bases are TGTGCCAGCAGTTTGGTCCATCCAGACAGGGATGAGCAGTACTTC.

The rearrangement uses TRBV12-3 or TRBV12-4 and TRBJ2-6, with 9 positions matching TRBD1. This CDR3 is built from 16 residues. Trimming took 6 bases from V and 0 from J; bases not matched to a gene: 3. The CDR3 DNA reads as TGTGCCAGCAGGAAGACAGGGGGCTCTGGGGCCAACGTCCTGACTTTC. Protein sequence: CASRKTGGSGANVLTF.

The V call is TRBV6-1, the J call TRBJ2-7; possibly TRBD1 or TRBD2 for D (5 bases each). CDR3 size: 14 residues. Per the germline V gene, CDR1 is MNHNS and CDR2 is SASEGT. V was shortened by 1 base and J by 3 bases, with 10 bases between the two germline ends. CDR3 nucleotide sequence: TGTGCCAGCAGTGAAGGGGGGACGGTCTACGAGCAGTACTTC. Translation: CASSEGGTVYEQYF.

At least ten counts were recorded for this clonotype. The genes are TRBV15 and TRBJ1-5; no clear D. The CDR3 is 13 residues long. V was pared by 4 bases and J by 5 bases, with 9 bases between. The germline V gene encodes CDR1 LNHNV and CDR2 YYDKDF (reference sequence). The CDR3 DNA sequence: TGTGCCACCAGCACGGCGTACGATCAGCCCCAGCATTTT. Its translation is CATSTAYDQPQHF.

This clonotype was counted at least ten times. V and J are TRBV2 and TRBJ1-1; perhaps TRBD1 as D (5 bases). The CDR3 spans 14 residues. Between the trimmed V and J ends, which lost 7 bases and 5 bases, there was a span of 17 bases. Germline V gene sequence: CDR1 SNHLY, CDR2 FYNNEI. CDR3 protein: CASTVVDRGTEAFF. DNA for the CDR3: TGTGCCAGCACCGTCGTAGACAGAGGAACTGAAGCTTTCTTT.

This chain's CDR3 is CASSSASQPQHF. The CDR3 region has the DNA TGTGCCAGCAGTTCCGCCAGTCAGCCCCAGCATTTT. This chain connects TRBV6-2 or TRBV6-3 to TRBJ1-5; D remains unclear. Germline V lookup: CDR1 MNHEY, CDR2 SVGEGT. V was clipped by 4 bases and J by 6 bases, with 7 bases between them. The CDR3 contains 12 residues.

CDR3: CSASSGRNYEQYF. In nucleotides, the CDR3 is TGCAGTGCTTCTAGCGGGAGAAACTACGAGCAGTACTTC. J is TRBJ2-7 and V is TRBV20-1, with 10 bases that match TRBD2. The CDR3 runs to 13 residues. V shed 5 bases and J 3 bases; nucleotides not matched to a gene: 4. Germline CDR1 is DFQATT and CDR2 is SNEGSKA (reference sequence).